This is a list of T cell receptor beta chains from one sample in a study of cytomegalovirus exposure and HLA in healthy donors. Sequencing used immunoSEQ multiplex PCR; TCRdb keeps in-frame clones, though not all of them. The profile covers 150,000 to 200,000 clones, with roughly 80% appearing a single time and 2% to 2.5% taken by the ten largest. Sequencing was performed on PBMCs. These receptor sequences come from a man aged 55 to 70 in good health and CMV-seronegative. Each CDR3 is given with its conserved first and last residue. Each record gives: D gene, V gene, J gene, CDR3 length, clone size, CDR3 DNA, CDR3 protein. A D gene is named only where the DNA matches it firmly. Some rows have no size entry. The others give once, few or many, or a class for an expanded clone.

d_call: TRBD1; v_call: TRBV5-1; j_call: TRBJ1-1; cdr3_length: 14; clone_size: .; cdr3_nt: TGCGCCAGCAGCGATCCGGGACAGGGGACTGAAGCTTTCTTT; cdr3_aa: CASSDPGQGTEAFF
d_call: .; v_call: TRBV7-5; j_call: TRBJ1-2; cdr3_length: 15; clone_size: .; cdr3_nt: TGTGTCAGAAGTAGTGACGGGGTGCCTAACTATGGCTACACCTTC; cdr3_aa: CVRSSDGVPNYGYTF
d_call: .; v_call: TRBV6-5; j_call: TRBJ2-1; cdr3_length: 11; clone_size: .; cdr3_nt: TGTGCCAGCTGGGGGGGCCGCGAGCAGTTCTTC; cdr3_aa: CASWGGREQFF
d_call: .; v_call: TRBV5-1; j_call: TRBJ2-1; cdr3_length: 15; clone_size: .; cdr3_nt: TGCGCCAGCAGCTCGACCTTACAGGGTGGGGATGAGCAGTTCTTC; cdr3_aa: CASSSTLQGGDEQFF
d_call: TRBD1; v_call: TRBV7-9; j_call: TRBJ1-4; cdr3_length: 16; clone_size: .; cdr3_nt: TGTGCCAGCAGCTTAGAGGGGGCCTCGGGGAATGAAAAACTGTTTTTT; cdr3_aa: CASSLEGASGNEKLFF
d_call: .; v_call: TRBV7-8; j_call: TRBJ2-1; cdr3_length: 13; clone_size: .; cdr3_nt: TGTGCCAGCAGCTTTAGCGCTCCGAATGAGCAGTTCTTC; cdr3_aa: CASSFSAPNEQFF
d_call: TRBD1; v_call: TRBV2; j_call: TRBJ2-2; cdr3_length: 19; clone_size: .; cdr3_nt: TGTGCCAGCAAGAACAGGGGCGAAGCCCCTAATCCGAACACCGGGGAGCTGTTTTTT; cdr3_aa: CASKNRGEAPNPNTGELFF
d_call: .; v_call: TRBV25-1; j_call: TRBJ2-7; cdr3_length: 13; clone_size: .; cdr3_nt: TGTGCCAGCCAGGCAAGGGGGGGGTACGAGCAGTACTTC; cdr3_aa: CASQARGGYEQYF
d_call: TRBD1; v_call: TRBV7-2; j_call: TRBJ2-7; cdr3_length: 18; clone_size: .; cdr3_nt: TGTGCCAGCAGCTTTACCGGGACAGGGGGCGCGATCGCCTACGAGCAGTACTTC; cdr3_aa: CASSFTGTGGAIAYEQYF
d_call: .; v_call: TRBV7-3; j_call: TRBJ2-5; cdr3_length: 15; clone_size: .; cdr3_nt: TGTGCCAGCAGCTTAACCCGACTTGGGGGAGGTCCCCAGTACTTC; cdr3_aa: CASSLTRLGGGPQYF
d_call: TRBD1; v_call: TRBV20-1; j_call: TRBJ1-2; cdr3_length: 10; clone_size: few; cdr3_nt: TGCAGTGCTGCGGGACAGGGCTACACCTTC; cdr3_aa: CSAAGQGYTF
d_call: .; v_call: TRBV25-1; j_call: TRBJ1-4; cdr3_length: 16; clone_size: .; cdr3_nt: TGTGCCAGCAGTGAATTAGGACGGCAGGGTAATGAAAAACTGTTTTTT; cdr3_aa: CASSELGRQGNEKLFF
d_call: TRBD1; v_call: TRBV7-8; j_call: TRBJ1-1; cdr3_length: 13; clone_size: .; cdr3_nt: TGTGCCAGCAGCCGGACAGGGTGGACTGAAGCTTTCTTT; cdr3_aa: CASSRTGWTEAFF
d_call: TRBD2; v_call: TRBV19; j_call: TRBJ2-4; cdr3_length: 16; clone_size: once; cdr3_nt: TGTGCCAGTAGTATTTCCGGGACTAGCGGGGGATACATTCAGTACTTC; cdr3_aa: CASSISGTSGGYIQYF
d_call: TRBD2; v_call: TRBV5-4; j_call: TRBJ2-1; cdr3_length: 15; clone_size: .; cdr3_nt: TGTGCCAGCAGCTTGGCAGCGGGGGGGCGGTCTGAGCAGTTCTTC; cdr3_aa: CASSLAAGGRSEQFF
d_call: .; v_call: TRBV27; j_call: TRBJ2-7; cdr3_length: 14; clone_size: .; cdr3_nt: TGTGCCAGCAGACCGGGACTGGGAACTCTCGAGCAGTACTTC; cdr3_aa: CASRPGLGTLEQYF
d_call: TRBD1; v_call: TRBV28; j_call: TRBJ2-7; cdr3_length: 15; clone_size: .; cdr3_nt: TGTGCCAGCAGAGGGACAGGGGGGGCCTCCTACGAGCAGTACTTC; cdr3_aa: CASRGTGGASYEQYF
d_call: TRBD1; v_call: TRBV7-2; j_call: TRBJ2-5; cdr3_length: 15; clone_size: .; cdr3_nt: TGTGCCAGCAGCTTAGCTAGACAGGGCGGGGAGACCCAGTACTTC; cdr3_aa: CASSLARQGGETQYF
d_call: .; v_call: TRBV11-1; j_call: TRBJ1-1; cdr3_length: 13; clone_size: few; cdr3_nt: TGTGCCAGCGGCCTTAGGGGGAAGGCTGAAGCTTTCTTT; cdr3_aa: CASGLRGKAEAFF
d_call: TRBD1; v_call: TRBV7-2; j_call: TRBJ2-2; cdr3_length: 15; clone_size: .; cdr3_nt: TGTGCCAGCAGCTTAGGACAGGGGTGGGCCGGGGAGCTGTTTTTT; cdr3_aa: CASSLGQGWAGELFF
d_call: .; v_call: TRBV6-5; j_call: TRBJ1-1; cdr3_length: 14; clone_size: .; cdr3_nt: TGTGCCAGCAGGACGGGACACGGGAACACTGAAGCTTTCTTT; cdr3_aa: CASRTGHGNTEAFF
d_call: .; v_call: TRBV5-5; j_call: TRBJ2-1; cdr3_length: 15; clone_size: .; cdr3_nt: TGTGCCAGCAGCTTGGGACTACAGTCCTACAATGAGCAGTTCTTC; cdr3_aa: CASSLGLQSYNEQFF
d_call: .; v_call: TRBV9; j_call: TRBJ1-6; cdr3_length: 15; clone_size: .; cdr3_nt: TGTGCCAGCAGCGTACTGCAGGGATATAATTCACCCCTCCACTTT; cdr3_aa: CASSVLQGYNSPLHF
d_call: TRBD1; v_call: TRBV28; j_call: TRBJ1-2; cdr3_length: 13; clone_size: .; cdr3_nt: TGTGCCAGCAGTTTAAACAGGGGGGATGGCTACACCTTC; cdr3_aa: CASSLNRGDGYTF
d_call: .; v_call: TRBV7-7; j_call: TRBJ2-5; cdr3_length: 15; clone_size: .; cdr3_nt: TGTGCTAGCAGCTTAGGGGGGACTATTCAAGAGACCCAGTACTTC; cdr3_aa: CASSLGGTIQETQYF
d_call: TRBD1; v_call: TRBV4-1; j_call: TRBJ1-4; cdr3_length: 15; clone_size: .; cdr3_nt: TGCGCCAGCAGCCACGGACAGGGGGTTAATGAAAAACTGTTTTTT; cdr3_aa: CASSHGQGVNEKLFF
d_call: .; v_call: TRBV6-6; j_call: TRBJ1-5; cdr3_length: 15; clone_size: .; cdr3_nt: TGTGCCAGCAGCCAAGGGCGGGGGGGGCCTCAGCCCCAGCATTTT; cdr3_aa: CASSQGRGGPQPQHF
d_call: TRBD2; v_call: TRBV27; j_call: TRBJ2-1; cdr3_length: 18; clone_size: .; cdr3_nt: TGTGCCAGCAGTTCCTCGGGACTAGCGGGACCAACCTACAATGAGCAGTTCTTC; cdr3_aa: CASSSSGLAGPTYNEQFF
d_call: TRBD1; v_call: TRBV9; j_call: TRBJ2-3; cdr3_length: 18; clone_size: once; cdr3_nt: TGTGCCAGCAGCGTAGGAATAGGGACAGGGGGCGATGCAGATACGCAGTATTTT; cdr3_aa: CASSVGIGTGGDADTQYF